This TCR beta chain came from a study of blood T cell repertoires in COVID-19. In the study overall: The analysed material was cDNA or gDNA that came from T cells, B-cell-depleted T cells, or PBMCs.

This clone is deemed medium-sized (0.01 to 0.1%). The V and J ends lost 5 bases and 4 bases respectively, with 11 bases between them. The CDR3 extends over 14 amino acids. Germline CDR1 reads SGHTA; CDR2 reads FQGNSA. Here immunoSEQ multiplex PCR was the method, and the copy in TCRdb shows in-frame clones only, minus some. The profile covers about 70,000 clones, with about four fifths appearing a single time and 5% to 6.5% taken by the ten largest. This chain uses TRBV7-2 with TRBJ2-2; tentative D call: TRBD1 (5 bases). Specimen: peripheral blood. This sequence originates from a woman between 55 and 75 years old with acute or convalescent COVID-19. This CDR3 is CASSPRQGTGELFF. The CDR3 DNA reads TGTGCCAGCAGCCCCCGGCAGGGCACCGGGGAGCTGTTTTTT. The full variable domain, with the rest looked up from reference TRBV7-2 and TRBJ2-2, is GAGVSQSPSNKVTEKGKDVELRCDPISGHTALYWYRQSLGQGLEFLIYFQGNSAPDKSGLPSDRFSAERTGGSVSTLTIQRTQQEDSAVYLCASSPRQGTGELFFGEGSRLTVL.